This section outlines one TCR beta chain sequence together with its context. Its antigen is still unknown. No base quality values were provided; no much bigger clone lies one nucleotide off. Participants in the prospective study were aged roughly 18 to 90 years, lived in about two dozen United States geographic areas, and enrolled through a virtual design. To assign participants to cohorts, the prospective study relied on clinical history that participants themselves reported in a screening survey and a study questionnaire. In the prospective study, whole blood, serum and a nasopharyngeal or oropharyngeal swab were collected from each participant by mobile phlebotomists. Over a roughly 2-month period, participants in the prospective study had the option of providing additional blood draws and questionnaires. Before DNA extraction, prospective study blood samples were shipped either frozen or at room temperature.

This entry comes from a study of blood T cell repertoires in COVID-19 (TCRdb year 2020). Regarding the complete study: The collaborator samples originated in the United States, Italy and Spain and spanned the acute and convalescent phases of COVID-19. The material from the prospective study consisted of cDNA or gDNA derived from T cells, B-cell-depleted T cells, or PBMCs. Subjects who had been exposed to COVID-19, were actively infected with it, or had recovered from it provided the deeply sampled blood TCRbeta repertoires that made up the dataset. The repertoires were released in a freely available public database meant as a resource for research on the immune response to SARS-CoV-2. The samples were drawn from the first 160 participants of the ongoing ImmuneRACE study and from 1,254 subjects provided by 6 global collaborators. Nearly every sample came with metadata listing a de-identified subject ID, COVID-19 status, age in years and sex. Where available, HLA class I and class II types were taken from metadata supplied by the sample provider and were not determined by assay-based typing. What the research found in general, with its limitations: The quantity of clinical and demographic metadata differed by source and by participant and was supplied without curation.

TCRbeta CDR3 regions were amplified from genomic DNA by means of the immunoSEQ Assay, a bias-controlled multiplex PCR. Processing in the source paper ran as follows. Within the assay, amplification of reference gene primers was used to estimate how many nucleated cells each sample contained. Sequence reads were collapsed and filtered to measure the absolute abundance of every unique TCRbeta CDR3 rearrangement. For each sample, productive Simpson clonality was calculated by taking the square root of Simpson's diversity index across productive rearrangements. The immuneACCESS repertoire file appears here via TCRdb, limited to in-frame rearrangements. These files lack a portion of the clones; in checked studies, under half of the deficit traces to unresolved V genes, and the cause of the others is not known. V, J and clone size are taken as reported in that table, and D and trimming were inferred from the DNA itself. Across this sample there are 270,000 or so clones, with around 89% seen only once. The biggest ten clones account for roughly 4.3% of the sample.

From the cysteine up to the phenylalanine, the CDR3 has a length of 15 residues. Only the CDR3 DNA stays, 45 bases, in frame from base 1. CDR1 MNHEY and CDR2 SVGAGI were looked up in the germline V gene. Germline trimming: 4 bases from V, 2 bases from J; junction bases outside gene matches: 5. The material sequenced was PBMCs or T cells enriched from blood (not recorded which). The sequence was collected from a woman aged 25 to 45 with acute COVID-19. In this chain, TRBV6-5 is recombined with TRBJ2-3; TRBD1 matches 8 bases in the middle. The CDR3 protein sequence reads: CASSSGTGITDTQYF. In nucleotide form, the sequence is TGTGCCAGCAGTTCCGGGACAGGAATCACAGATACGCAGTATTTT.